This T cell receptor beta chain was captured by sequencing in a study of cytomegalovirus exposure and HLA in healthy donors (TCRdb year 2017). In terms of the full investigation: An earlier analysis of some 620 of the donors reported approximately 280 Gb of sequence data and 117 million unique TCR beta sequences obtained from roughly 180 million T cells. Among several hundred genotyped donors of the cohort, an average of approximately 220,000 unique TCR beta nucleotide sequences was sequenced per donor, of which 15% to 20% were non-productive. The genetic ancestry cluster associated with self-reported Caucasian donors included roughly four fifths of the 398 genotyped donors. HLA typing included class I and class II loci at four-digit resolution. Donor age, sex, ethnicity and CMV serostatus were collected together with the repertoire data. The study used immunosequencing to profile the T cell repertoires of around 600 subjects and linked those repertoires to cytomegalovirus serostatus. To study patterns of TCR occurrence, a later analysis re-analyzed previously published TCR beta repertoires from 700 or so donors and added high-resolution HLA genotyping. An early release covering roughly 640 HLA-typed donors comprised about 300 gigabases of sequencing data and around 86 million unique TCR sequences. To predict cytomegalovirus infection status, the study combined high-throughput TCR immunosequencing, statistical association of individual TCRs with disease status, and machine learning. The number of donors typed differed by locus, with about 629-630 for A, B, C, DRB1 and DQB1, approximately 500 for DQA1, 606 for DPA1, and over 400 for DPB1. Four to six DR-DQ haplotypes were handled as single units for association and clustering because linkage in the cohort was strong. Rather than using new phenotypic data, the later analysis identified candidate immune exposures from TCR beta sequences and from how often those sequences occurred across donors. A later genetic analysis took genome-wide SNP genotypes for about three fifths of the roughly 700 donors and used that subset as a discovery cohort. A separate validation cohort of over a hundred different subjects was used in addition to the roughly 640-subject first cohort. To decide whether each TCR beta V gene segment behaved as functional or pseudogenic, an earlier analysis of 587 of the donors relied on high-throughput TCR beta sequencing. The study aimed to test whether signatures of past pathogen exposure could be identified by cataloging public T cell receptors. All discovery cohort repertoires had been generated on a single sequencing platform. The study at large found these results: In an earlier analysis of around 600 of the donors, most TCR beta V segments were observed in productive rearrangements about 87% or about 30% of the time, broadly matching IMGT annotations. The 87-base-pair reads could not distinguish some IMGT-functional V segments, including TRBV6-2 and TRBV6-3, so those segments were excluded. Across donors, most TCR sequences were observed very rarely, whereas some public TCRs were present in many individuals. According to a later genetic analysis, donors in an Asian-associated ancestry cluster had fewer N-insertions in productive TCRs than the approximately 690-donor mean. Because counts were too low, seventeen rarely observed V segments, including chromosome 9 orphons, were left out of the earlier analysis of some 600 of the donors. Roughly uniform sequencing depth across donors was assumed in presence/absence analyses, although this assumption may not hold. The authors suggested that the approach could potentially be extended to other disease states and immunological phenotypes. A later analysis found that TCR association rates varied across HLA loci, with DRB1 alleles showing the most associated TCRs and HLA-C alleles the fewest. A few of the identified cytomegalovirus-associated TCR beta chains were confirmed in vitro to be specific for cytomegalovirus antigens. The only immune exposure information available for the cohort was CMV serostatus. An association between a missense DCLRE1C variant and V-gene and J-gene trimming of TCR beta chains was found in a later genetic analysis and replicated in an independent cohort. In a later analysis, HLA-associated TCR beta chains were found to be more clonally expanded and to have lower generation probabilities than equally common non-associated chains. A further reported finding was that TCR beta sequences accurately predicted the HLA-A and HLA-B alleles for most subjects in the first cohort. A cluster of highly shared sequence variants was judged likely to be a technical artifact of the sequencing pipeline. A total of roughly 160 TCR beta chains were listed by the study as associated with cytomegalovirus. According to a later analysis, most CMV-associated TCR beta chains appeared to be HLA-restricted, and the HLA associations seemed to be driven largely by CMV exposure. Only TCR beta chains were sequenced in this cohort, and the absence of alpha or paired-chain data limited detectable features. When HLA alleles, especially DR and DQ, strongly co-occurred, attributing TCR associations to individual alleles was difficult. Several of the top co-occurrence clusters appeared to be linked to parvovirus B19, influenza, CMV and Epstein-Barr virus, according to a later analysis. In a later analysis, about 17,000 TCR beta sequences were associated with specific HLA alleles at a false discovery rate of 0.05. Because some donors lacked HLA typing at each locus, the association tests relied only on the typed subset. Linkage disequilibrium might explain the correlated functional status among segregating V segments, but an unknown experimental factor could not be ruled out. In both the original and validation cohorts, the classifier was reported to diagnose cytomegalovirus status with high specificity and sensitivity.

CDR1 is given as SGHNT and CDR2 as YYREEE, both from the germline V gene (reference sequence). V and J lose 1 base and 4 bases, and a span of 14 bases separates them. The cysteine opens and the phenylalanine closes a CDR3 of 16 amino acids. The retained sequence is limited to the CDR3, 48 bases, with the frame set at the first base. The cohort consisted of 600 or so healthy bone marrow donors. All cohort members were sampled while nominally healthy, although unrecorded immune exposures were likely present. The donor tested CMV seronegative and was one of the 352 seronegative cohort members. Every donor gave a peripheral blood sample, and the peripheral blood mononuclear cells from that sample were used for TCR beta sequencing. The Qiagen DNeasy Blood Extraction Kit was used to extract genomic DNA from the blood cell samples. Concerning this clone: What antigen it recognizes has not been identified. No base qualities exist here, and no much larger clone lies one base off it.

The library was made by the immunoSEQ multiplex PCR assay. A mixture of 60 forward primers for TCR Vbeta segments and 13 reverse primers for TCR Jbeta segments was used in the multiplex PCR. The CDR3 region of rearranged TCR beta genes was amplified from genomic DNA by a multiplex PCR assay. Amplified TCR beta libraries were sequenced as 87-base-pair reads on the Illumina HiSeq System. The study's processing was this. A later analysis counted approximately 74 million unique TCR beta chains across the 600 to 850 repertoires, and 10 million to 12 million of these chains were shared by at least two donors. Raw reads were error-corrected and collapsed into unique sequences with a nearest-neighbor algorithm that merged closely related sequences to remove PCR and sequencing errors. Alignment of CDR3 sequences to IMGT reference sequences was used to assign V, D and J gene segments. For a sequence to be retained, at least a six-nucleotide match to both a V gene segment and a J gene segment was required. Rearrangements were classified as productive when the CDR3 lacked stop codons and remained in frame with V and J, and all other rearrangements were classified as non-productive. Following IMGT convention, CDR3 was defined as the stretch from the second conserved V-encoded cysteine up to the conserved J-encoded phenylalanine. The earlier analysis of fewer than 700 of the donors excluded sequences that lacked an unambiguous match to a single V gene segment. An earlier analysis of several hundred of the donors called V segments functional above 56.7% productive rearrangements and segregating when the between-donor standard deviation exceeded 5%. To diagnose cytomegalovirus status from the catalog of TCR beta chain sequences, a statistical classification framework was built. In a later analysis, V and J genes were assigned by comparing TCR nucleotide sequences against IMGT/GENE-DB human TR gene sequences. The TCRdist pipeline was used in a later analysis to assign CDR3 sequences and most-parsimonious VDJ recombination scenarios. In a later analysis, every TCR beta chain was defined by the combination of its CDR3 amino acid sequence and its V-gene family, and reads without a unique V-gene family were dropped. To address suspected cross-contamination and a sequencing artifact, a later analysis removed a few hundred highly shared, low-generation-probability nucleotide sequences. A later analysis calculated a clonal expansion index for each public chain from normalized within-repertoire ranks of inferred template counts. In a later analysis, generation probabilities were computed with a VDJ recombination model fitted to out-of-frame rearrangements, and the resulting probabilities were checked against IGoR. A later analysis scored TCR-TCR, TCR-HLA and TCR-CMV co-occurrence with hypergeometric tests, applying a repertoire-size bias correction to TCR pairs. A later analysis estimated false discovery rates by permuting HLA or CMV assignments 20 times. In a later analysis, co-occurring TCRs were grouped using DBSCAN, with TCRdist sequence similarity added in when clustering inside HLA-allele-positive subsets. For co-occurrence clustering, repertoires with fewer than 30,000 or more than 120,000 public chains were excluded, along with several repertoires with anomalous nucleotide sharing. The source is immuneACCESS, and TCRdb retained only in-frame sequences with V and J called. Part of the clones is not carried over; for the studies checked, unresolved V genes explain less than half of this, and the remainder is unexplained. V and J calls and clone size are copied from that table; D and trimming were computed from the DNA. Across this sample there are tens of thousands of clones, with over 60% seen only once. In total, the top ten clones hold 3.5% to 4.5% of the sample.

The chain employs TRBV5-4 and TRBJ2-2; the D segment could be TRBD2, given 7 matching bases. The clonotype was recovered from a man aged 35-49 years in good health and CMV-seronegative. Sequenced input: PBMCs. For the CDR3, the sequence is CASSLSREGVTGELFF. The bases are TGTGCCAGCAGCTTGAGCAGGGAGGGGGTCACCGGGGAGCTGTTTTTT. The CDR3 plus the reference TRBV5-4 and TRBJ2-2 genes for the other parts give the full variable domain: ETGVTQSPTHLIKTRGQQVTLRCSSQSGHNTVSWYQQALGQGPQFIFQYYREEENGRGNFPPRFSGLQFPNYSSELNVNALELDDSALYLCASSLSREGVTGELFFGEGSRLTVL.